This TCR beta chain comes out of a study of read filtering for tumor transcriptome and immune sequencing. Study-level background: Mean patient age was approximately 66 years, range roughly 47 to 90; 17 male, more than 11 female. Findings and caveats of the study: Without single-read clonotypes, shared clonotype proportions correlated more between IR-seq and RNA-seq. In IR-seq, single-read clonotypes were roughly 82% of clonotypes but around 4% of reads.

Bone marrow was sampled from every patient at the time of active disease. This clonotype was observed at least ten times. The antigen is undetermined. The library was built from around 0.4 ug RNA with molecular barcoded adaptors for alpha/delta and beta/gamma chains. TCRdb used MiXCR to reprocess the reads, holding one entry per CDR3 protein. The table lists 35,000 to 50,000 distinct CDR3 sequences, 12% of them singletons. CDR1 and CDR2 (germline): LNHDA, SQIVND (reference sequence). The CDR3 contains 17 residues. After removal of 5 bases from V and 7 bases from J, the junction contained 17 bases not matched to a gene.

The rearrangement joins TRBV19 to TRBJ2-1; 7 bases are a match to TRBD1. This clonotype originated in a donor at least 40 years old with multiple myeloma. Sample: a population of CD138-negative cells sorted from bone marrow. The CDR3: CASSSYSGTALFNEQFF. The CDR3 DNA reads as TGTGCCAGTAGTTCCTACTCCGGGACAGCCCTTTTTAATGAGCAGTTCTTC.